Below are 11 T cell receptor beta chains sequenced from a single sample in a study of blood T cell repertoires in COVID-19. Sequenced by immunoSEQ multiplex PCR; TCRdb stores in-frame clones only, minus some. Of tens of thousands of clones in the sample, around 90% were seen once. Specimen: peripheral blood. The origin of the receptors is a woman aged 45-65 years with COVID-19, enrolled during active disease.

The J gene is TRBJ1-5, the V gene TRBV3-1 (or the pseudogene TRBV3-2); D is undetermined. Looked up from germline, CDR1 is LGHDT and CDR2 is YNNKEL (reference sequence). This CDR3 is built from 15 residues. With 0 bases removed from V and 1 base from J, the gap between germline ends came to 7 bases. This CDR3 is CASSQDIVSNQPQHF. The CDR3 DNA reads as TGTGCCAGCAGCCAAGATATAGTAAGCAATCAGCCCCAGCATTTT.

The V gene is TRBV2, the J gene TRBJ2-4; D perhaps matches TRBD2 (5 bases). This CDR3 has 13 residues. V was cut by 7 bases and J by 6 bases, with 13 bases left in between. The germline CDR1 and CDR2 sequences are SNHLY and FYNNEI. The CDR3 protein is CASNTPRVNIQYF. CDR3 nucleotides: TGTGCCAGCAACACCCCGCGGGTAAACATTCAGTACTTC.

The chain has TRBV7-9 and TRBJ2-4, with D possibly matching TRBD1 (6 bases). Germline lookup yields CDR1 SEHNR and CDR2 FQNEAQ (reference sequence). The CDR3 has 13 amino acids. The CDR3 loop is CAIEGVTKNIQYF. As DNA, the CDR3 is TGTGCTATAGAGGGGGTGACCAAAAACATTCAGTACTTC. The variable domain in full, with the rest retrieved from reference TRBV7-9 and TRBJ2-4, is DTGVSQNPRHKITKRGQNVTFRCDPISEHNRLYWYRQTLGQGPEFLTYFQNEAQLEKSRLLSDRFSAERPKGSFSTLEIQRTEQGDSAMYLCAIEGVTKNIQYFGAGTRLSVL.

This clone was seen once. The rearrangement joins TRBV24-1 to TRBJ2-1; 7 positions agree with TRBD2. Germline-derived CDR1 and CDR2 are KGHDR and SFDVKD. The CDR3 length is 13 residues. The V gene end was trimmed by 6 bases and the J gene end by 9 bases; junction bases not matched to a gene: 7. Written as DNA, the CDR3 is TGTGCCACCAGTTCGGTGGGGGAGGGTGAGCAGTTCTTC. Translating gives CATSSVGEGEQFF.

The chain joins TRBV6-5 to TRBJ2-2, with 7 bases that match TRBD1. The germline gives CDR1 MNHEY, CDR2 SVGAGI. The CDR3 sequence is 13 residues long. Trimming cost V 11 bases and J 7 bases; bases outside gene matches: 10. Here the CDR3 DNA reads TGTGCCGCCTCGACAGGGTTGATCGGGGAGCTGTTTTTT. Its protein product is CAASTGLIGELFF.

This clone is a singleton in its sample. The CDR3 coding sequence is TGTGCCCTCTCCCGGCTAGCCTATGGCTACACCTTC. Translating it yields CALSRLAYGYTF. The chain joins TRBV28 to TRBJ1-2; D remains unclear. Germline V gene sequence: CDR1 MDHEN, CDR2 SYDVKM. V was trimmed by 11 bases and J by 4 bases, leaving 14 bases between them. The CDR3 is 12 amino acids.

V gene TRBV5-1 combines with J gene TRBJ1-2; D is unresolved. The germline CDR1 and CDR2 sequences are SGHRS and YFSETQ. This CDR3 is built from 14 residues. Trimming stripped 0 bases from V and 1 base from J, with 7 bases between. The CDR3 DNA reads as TGCGCCAGCAGCTTGGAAAACAGTAACTATGGCTACACCTTC. Its protein is CASSLENSNYGYTF. Complete variable domain (other parts from reference TRBV5-1 and TRBJ1-2): KAGVTQTPRYLIKTRGQQVTLSCSPISGHRSVSWYQQTPGQGLQFLFEYFSETQRNKGNFPGRFSGRQFSNSRSEMNVSTLELGDSALYLCASSLENSNYGYTFGSGTRLTVV.

This chain joins TRBV6-5 and TRBJ1-1; D is uncertain. The V and J ends lost 5 bases and 1 base respectively, with 8 bases between them. The CDR3 contains 13 residues. From germline, CDR1 is MNHEY and CDR2 SVGAGI. The CDR3: CASSQVTNTEAFF. The CDR3 bases are TGTGCCAGCAGTCAGGTGACGAACACTGAAGCTTTCTTT.

This chain uses TRBV12-3 or TRBV12-4 with TRBJ2-7; the D is unclear. V dropped 3 bases and J dropped 4 bases, with 7 bases sitting between them. This CDR3 region has 12 residues. Here the CDR3 reads CASSLGTYEQYF. In nucleotides, the CDR3 is TGTGCCAGCAGTTTGGGCACATACGAGCAGTACTTC.

The chain is built from TRBV5-4 and TRBJ2-5; D ambiguous. CDR3 length: 15 residues. V was clipped by 0 bases and J by 4 bases, with 13 bases between them. The germline V gene encodes CDR1 SGHNT and CDR2 YYREEE (reference sequence). DNA of the CDR3: TGTGCCAGCAGCTTGGCCATGGGTCGAGGAGAGACCCAGTACTTC. The encoded protein is CASSLAMGRGETQYF.

The chain joins TRBV21-1 to TRBJ2-3; the table assigns TRBD1, which was not confirmed against the DNA. TRBV21-1 counts as a pseudogene. The CDR3 runs to 13 residues. CDR3: CASTSVQADTQYF. CDR3 DNA: TGTGCCAGCACCTCGGTCCAGGCAGATACGCAGTATTTT.